Below, 31 T cell receptor beta chains from the same sample are listed, as sequenced in a study of regulatory T cells in long-lasting Graves disease. Sequencing libraries for TCR beta were prepared with iRepertoire HTBI primers and Arm-PCR of CDR3 regions. TCRdb re-analysed the multiplex PCR reads in MiXCR, keeping a single row per CDR3 protein. The table shows about 420,000 distinct CDR3 sequences, with 20% to 25% occurring only once. Time point of the sample: persistent/refractory GD, antithyroid drugs over 5 years with positive TRAb. Making the TCR library involved RNA that had been extracted from PBMCs. The sequencing here drew on peripheral blood mononuclear cells (PBMCs), taken when the disease was refractory, from a patient treated with antithyroid drugs. These receptor sequences come from a female donor with Graves disease.

This clonotype came up a few times. This CDR3 reads CASSPGTASPNEQFF. The DNA for the CDR3 is TGTGCCAGCTCACCGGGGACAGCATCCCCGAATGAGCAGTTCTTC. The chain uses TRBV18 and TRBJ2-1; 7 bases fit TRBD1. CDR1 is KGHSH, CDR2 LQKENI, per germline. The V segment lost 3 bases and the J segment 7 bases; nucleotides outside the gene matches: 9. The CDR3 sequence is 15 residues long. The complete variable domain, with remaining parts taken from reference TRBV18 and TRBJ2-1, reads NAGVMQNPRHLVRRRGQEARLRCSPMKGHSHVYWYRQLPEEGLKFMVYLQKENIIDESGMPKERFSAEFPKEGPSILRIQQVVRGDSAAYFCASSPGTASPNEQFFGPGTRLTVL.

This clonotype was picked up many times. The chain joins TRBV2 to TRBJ2-4, with TRBD2 as a possible D gene (5 bases). Germline V gives CDR1 SNHLY, CDR2 FYNNEI. The CDR3 totals 15 residues. V shed 5 bases and J shed 2 bases, with 13 bases lying between them. CDR3 sequence (DNA): TGTGCCAGCAGTACCCGGAGGCTGTCCAAAAACATTCAGTACTTC. The encoded protein is CASSTRRLSKNIQYF. The complete variable domain, with remaining parts taken from reference TRBV2 and TRBJ2-4, reads EPEVTQTPSHQVTQMGQEVILRCVPISNHLYFYWYRQILGQKVEFLVSFYNNEISEKSEIFDDQFSVERPDGSNFTLKIRSTKLEDSAMYFCASSTRRLSKNIQYFGAGTRLSVL.

This clonotype showed up just a few times. This chain joins TRBV30 and TRBJ1-5; D is ambiguous. V was shortened by 0 bases and J by 6 bases, with 6 bases between the two germline ends. CDR1 is GTSNPN, CDR2 SVGIG, per germline (reference sequence). This CDR3 spans 12 amino acids. CDR3 in amino acids: CAWSVGIQPQHF. The CDR3 DNA follows: TGTGCCTGGAGTGTAGGTATTCAGCCCCAGCATTTT.

This clonotype was seen at least ten times. This chain connects TRBV10-3 to TRBJ2-7; D gene uncertain. The CDR3 totals 15 residues. The V gene's germline CDR1 is ENHRY and CDR2 SYGVKD. Trimming shortened V by 0 bases and J by 4 bases, and 13 bases separated the two germline ends. For the CDR3, the DNA is TGTGCCATCAGTGAGTCGACCTTACCCACTTACGAGCAGTACTTC. Translation: CAISESTLPTYEQYF.

This clonotype has more than one count but fewer than ten. This chain joins TRBV3-1 and TRBJ1-4; 10 bases fit TRBD1. The J segment lost 7 bases and the V segment lost 3 bases, leaving 2 bases of the junction unmatched. This CDR3 is 14 amino acids long. Germline CDR1 reads LGHDT; CDR2 reads YNNKEL (reference sequence). The CDR3 protein is CASSQRTGGEKLFF. In DNA form, the CDR3 reads TGTGCCAGCAGCCAGAGGACAGGGGGTGAAAAACTGTTTTTT. Together with reference TRBV3-1 and TRBJ1-4, the CDR3 gives the full variable domain: DTAVSQTPKYLVTQMGNDKSIKCEQNLGHDTMYWYKQDSKKFLKIMFSYNNKELIINETVPNRFSPKSPDKAHLNLHINSLELGDSAVYFCASSQRTGGEKLFFGSGTQLSVL.

J is TRBJ1-1 and V is TRBV19; no clear D. CDR1 is LNHDA, CDR2 SQIVND, per germline (reference sequence). The CDR3 contains 16 residues. V was pared by 7 bases and J by 0 bases, with 18 bases between. CDR3 loop: CASTRGPDNMNTEAFF. CDR3 coding DNA: TGTGCCAGTACCAGAGGACCAGATAACATGAACACTGAAGCTTTCTTT.

This clonotype occurred a few times. V and J are TRBV19 and TRBJ2-5, with TRBD1 as a possible D gene (6 bases). CDR1 LNHDA and CDR2 SQIVND come from the germline V gene (reference sequence). The V end was cut by 3 bases, the J end by 2 bases, with 10 bases between. This CDR3 is built from 14 residues. The CDR3 coding sequence is TGTGCCAGTAGTATGGGGGCGATTCAAGAGACCCAGTACTTC. Its translation: CASSMGAIQETQYF.

This chain joins TRBV24-1 and TRBJ2-2; D might be TRBD1 (5 bases). CDR1 is KGHDR and CDR2 is SFDVKD in the germline V gene. The CDR3 spans 15 residues. Trimming shortened V by 4 bases and J by 6 bases, and 14 bases separated the two germline ends. In DNA, the CDR3 is TGTGCCACCAGTGAGACCGGATCAGGGCCCGGGGAGCTGTTTTTT. Its translation: CATSETGSGPGELFF.

CDR3 nucleotides: TGTGCCAGCAGACAACCGGGACTAGCATCCGGGGAGCTGTTTTTT. Protein: CASRQPGLASGELFF. The chain employs TRBV6-2 or TRBV6-3 and TRBJ2-2; TRBD2 aligns across 9 bases. The CDR3 length is 15 residues. CDR1 is MNHEY and CDR2 is SVGEGT in the germline V gene. V lost 6 bases, J lost 6 bases, and 8 bases stayed unmatched.

This clonotype was counted at least ten times. The V and J genes are TRBV12-3 or TRBV12-4 and TRBJ2-2; D remains ambiguous. The V end was cut by 6 bases, the J end by 7 bases, with 12 bases between. The CDR3 has 13 residues. CDR3: CASSWALRGELFF. CDR3 DNA sequence: TGTGCCAGCAGCTGGGCACTCCGCGGGGAGCTGTTTTTT.

The chain recombines TRBV6-1 with TRBJ2-1; 9 bases fit TRBD1. Trimming at V came to 5 bases and at J to 4 bases, leaving 18 bases not matched to a gene. Germline V lookup: CDR1 MNHNS, CDR2 SASEGT. This CDR3 has 19 residues. The CDR3: CASSNNYKDRGGVYNEQFF. Here the CDR3 DNA reads TGTGCCAGCAGTAACAATTACAAGGACAGGGGAGGGGTATACAATGAGCAGTTCTTC.

This clonotype was observed a few times. The chain carries TRBV6-2 or TRBV6-3 and TRBJ1-5; the D gene is possibly TRBD1 (5 bases). The CDR3 runs to 15 residues. Germline V lookup: CDR1 MNHEY, CDR2 SVGEGT. The V end lost 2 bases, the J end lost 6 bases, and 14 bases lay between the germline ends. CDR3 bases: TGTGCCAGCAGTTACGGGGGGATAGGGGTTCAGCCCCAGCATTTT. Amino acids: CASSYGGIGVQPQHF.

With respect to this clonotype: A read error may be the cause here, since a much bigger clone is one base away. J is TRBJ2-5 and V is TRBV30, with TRBD1 as a possible D gene (6 bases). CDR1 and CDR2 (germline): GTSNPN, SVGIG (reference sequence). The CDR3 contains 14 residues. The CDR3 DNA reads as TGTGCCCGGAGTGTAGCAGGGGATCAAGGGACCCAGTACTTC. It codes for CARSVAGDQGTQYF. Using reference TRBV30 and TRBJ2-5 for the parts outside the CDR3, the full variable domain is SQTIHQWPATLVQPVGSPLSLECTVEGTSNPNLYWYRQAAGRGLQLLFYSVGIGQISSEVPQNLSASRPQDRQFILSSKKLLLSDSGFYLCARSVAGDQGTQYFGPGTRLLVL.

The CDR3 nucleotides read TGCAGTGCTAGTAAGGGACTAGCGGGAGCCTACGAGCAGTACTTC. Residues: CSASKGLAGAYEQYF. The chain uses TRBV20-1 and TRBJ2-7, with TRBD2 matching 14 bases. V was pared by 3 bases and J by 2 bases, with 3 bases of the junction left unmatched. Germline V lookup: CDR1 DFQATT, CDR2 SNEGSKA (reference sequence). This CDR3 has 15 residues.

This clonotype turned up a few times. V usage is TRBV7-2 and J usage is TRBJ1-5, with 8 nucleotides matching TRBD1. In germline, CDR1 is SGHTA, CDR2 FQGNSA. Unmatched junction bases numbered 5, after V lost 2 bases and J lost 5 bases. The CDR3 loop spans 15 amino acids. CDR3 coding DNA: TGTGCCAGCAGCTTAAAGGCAGGGGGCGATCAGCCCCAGCATTTT. Amino acid sequence: CASSLKAGGDQPQHF.

This clonotype showed up just a few times. The V gene is TRBV20-1, the J gene TRBJ2-5; no clear D. The CDR3 is 12 residues long. CDR1 and CDR2 (germline): DFQATT, SNEGSKA (reference sequence). Trimming removed 3 bases at V and 4 bases at J, with 9 bases between. In DNA form, the CDR3 reads TGCAGTGCTAGGGCGGCTGGAGAGACCCAGTACTTC. Translation: CSARAAGETQYF.

This clonotype was recorded at least ten times. V usage is TRBV2 and J usage is TRBJ1-1; D is ambiguous. The CDR3 totals 10 residues. CDR1 is SNHLY and CDR2 is FYNNEI in the germline V gene. Trimming took 4 bases from V and 11 from J, leaving 8 bases between them. The CDR3 DNA follows: TGTGCCAGCAGTGTGTTCGAGGCTTTCTTT. This gives the protein CASSVFEAFF.

The chain uses TRBV2 and TRBJ2-3; D may be TRBD2 (6 bases). The CDR3 consists of 15 residues. With 6 bases removed from V and 1 base from J, the gap between germline ends came to 14 bases. Germline CDR1 and CDR2: SNHLY and FYNNEI. DNA of the CDR3: TGTGCCAGCAGCCAAGGGGAGGCGGGCACAGATACGCAGTATTTT. The encoded protein is CASSQGEAGTDTQYF.

This clonotype was seen at least ten times. This chain uses TRBV7-2 with TRBJ2-7; TRBD2 matches 8 bases. V lost 5 bases, J lost 5 bases, and 14 bases stayed unmatched. Germline lookup yields CDR1 SGHTA and CDR2 FQGNSA. This CDR3 has 16 amino acids. The CDR3 bases are TGTGCCAGCAGCCGCTCCGGGGGGGGCGGGAACGACGAGCAGTACTTC. It yields the protein CASSRSGGGGNDEQYF.

The chain carries TRBV19 and TRBJ2-6; 9 bases are shared with TRBD1. The CDR3 consists of 14 residues. V was pared by 5 bases and J by 10 bases, with 6 bases of the junction left unmatched. Per the germline V gene, CDR1 is LNHDA and CDR2 is SQIVND (reference sequence). CDR3 protein: CASSLAGQGNVLTF. CDR3 sequence (DNA): TGTGCCAGTAGTCTCGCTGGACAGGGGAACGTCCTGACTTTC.

There are a few counts of this clonotype. The chain has TRBV5-1 and TRBJ2-7; D might be TRBD1 (6 bases). V gave up 2 bases and J gave up 5 bases, with 8 bases separating them. Germline CDR1 SGHRS, CDR2 YFSETQ. CDR3 length: 12 residues. For the CDR3, the DNA is TGCGCCAGCAGCTTTCAGGGGAACGAGCAGTACTTC. It encodes CASSFQGNEQYF.

This clonotype was found many times. V usage is TRBV20-1 and J usage is TRBJ1-2; D not resolved. CDR3 length: 15 amino acids. From germline, CDR1 is DFQATT and CDR2 SNEGSKA (reference sequence). V was clipped by 0 bases and J by 1 base, with 12 bases between them. CDR3 DNA: TGCAGTGCTAGAGATTCGGCCACTGTTAACTATGGCTACACCTTC. This encodes CSARDSATVNYGYTF.

The table lists this clonotype with a few counts. This chain connects TRBV30 to TRBJ2-1, with a weak D call TRBD2 (6 bases). Trimming removed 6 bases at V and 5 bases at J, with 8 bases between. Germline V gene sequence: CDR1 GTSNPN, CDR2 SVGIG (reference sequence). The CDR3 covers 11 residues. The CDR3 is CACCGDNEQFF. In DNA, the CDR3 is TGTGCCTGTTGCGGGGACAATGAGCAGTTCTTC.

This clonotype has more than one count but fewer than ten. This chain joins TRBV18 and TRBJ2-7; 7 bases match TRBD2. V was pared by 2 bases and J by 4 bases, with 8 bases of the junction left unmatched. CDR1 and CDR2 (germline): KGHSH, LQKENI. This CDR3 is 15 amino acids long. CDR3 DNA sequence: TGTGCCAGCTCACCAGTCAACGGGGAGGGTTACGAGCAGTACTTC. Its protein product is CASSPVNGEGYEQYF.

The chain is built from TRBV20-1 and TRBJ2-1; D is unclear. Per the germline V gene, CDR1 is DFQATT and CDR2 is SNEGSKA (reference sequence). CDR3 size: 14 residues. V dropped 1 base and J dropped 0 bases, with 7 bases sitting between them. CDR3 sequence reads: CSARGQTSYNEQFF. As DNA, the CDR3 is TGCAGTGCTAGAGGGCAGACCTCCTACAATGAGCAGTTCTTC.

The sample holds a few counts of this clonotype. The rearrangement links TRBV30 to TRBJ1-2; perhaps TRBD1 as D (5 bases). CDR1 is GTSNPN, CDR2 SVGIG, per germline (reference sequence). The CDR3 length is 14 residues. V was trimmed by 1 base and J by 4 bases, leaving 13 bases between them. CDR3 nucleotide sequence: TGTGCCTGGAGTGGGGGGTTGGGGGGCTATGGCTACACCTTC. Protein sequence: CAWSGGLGGYGYTF.

This clonotype was counted many times. The rearrangement uses TRBV2 and TRBJ1-1; D is unresolved. The CDR3 contains 13 residues. Trimming left V 8 bases short and J 4 bases short, with 14 bases between. Germline V gene lookup returns CDR1 SNHLY and CDR2 FYNNEI. The CDR3 sequence: CASYSLRATEAFF. The CDR3 DNA sequence: TGTGCCAGCTACAGTCTGCGTGCCACTGAAGCTTTCTTT.

The gene calls are TRBV3-1 and TRBJ1-6; D not certain. The V gene's germline CDR1 is LGHDT and CDR2 YNNKEL (reference sequence). Trimming took off 4 bases at V and 7 bases at J, with 8 bases between the two ends. CDR3 length: 13 residues. For the CDR3, the DNA is TGTGCCAGCAGCCGGGCCCAAAATTCACCCCTCCACTTT. Encoded protein: CASSRAQNSPLHF. Full variable domain (outside the CDR3, taken from reference TRBV3-1 and TRBJ1-6): DTAVSQTPKYLVTQMGNDKSIKCEQNLGHDTMYWYKQDSKKFLKIMFSYNNKELIINETVPNRFSPKSPDKAHLNLHINSLELGDSAVYFCASSRAQNSPLHFGNGTRLTVT.

This clonotype was seen repeatedly, ten times or more. V and J are TRBV11-1 and TRBJ2-5, with a weak D call TRBD2 (5 bases). The V gene's germline CDR1 is SGHAT and CDR2 FQDESV (reference sequence). With 4 bases removed from V and 2 bases from J, the gap between germline ends came to 11 bases. The CDR3 runs to 14 residues. CDR3 residues: CASSWGLAQETQYF. Here the CDR3 DNA reads TGTGCCAGCAGCTGGGGTTTAGCGCAAGAGACCCAGTACTTC.

The chain joins TRBV20-1 to TRBJ1-2, with 8 bases lining up with TRBD1. The germline V gene has CDR1 DFQATT and CDR2 SNEGSKA (reference sequence). J gave up 8 bases and V 4 bases, and 3 bases lay outside the gene matches. The CDR3 is made up of 11 amino acids. The CDR3 DNA is TGCAGTGCTATAAACAGGGGGGGCTACACCTTC. Amino acid sequence: CSAINRGGYTF.

This sequence joins TRBV19 and TRBJ2-5, with D possibly called TRBD1 or TRBD2 (5 bases each). CDR3 length equals 15 residues. With 6 bases removed from V and 5 bases from J, the gap between germline ends came to 19 bases. Germline CDR1 is LNHDA and CDR2 is SQIVND (reference sequence). CDR3 DNA: TGTGCCAGTAGGAGCAAGCAGGGACCCCGGGAGACCCAGTACTTC. This encodes CASRSKQGPRETQYF.